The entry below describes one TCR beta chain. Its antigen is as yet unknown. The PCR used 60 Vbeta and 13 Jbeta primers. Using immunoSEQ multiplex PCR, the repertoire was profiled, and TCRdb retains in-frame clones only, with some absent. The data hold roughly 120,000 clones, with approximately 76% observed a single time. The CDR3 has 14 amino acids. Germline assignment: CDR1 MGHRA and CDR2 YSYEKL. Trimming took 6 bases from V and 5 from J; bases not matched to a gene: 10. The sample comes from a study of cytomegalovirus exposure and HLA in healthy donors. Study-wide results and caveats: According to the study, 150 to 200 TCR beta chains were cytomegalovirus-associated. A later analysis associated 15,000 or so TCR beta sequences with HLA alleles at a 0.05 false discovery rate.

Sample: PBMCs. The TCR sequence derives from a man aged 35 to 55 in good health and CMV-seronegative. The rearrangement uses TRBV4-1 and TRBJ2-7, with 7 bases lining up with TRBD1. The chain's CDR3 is CASRGRGQMDEQYF. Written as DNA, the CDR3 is TGCGCCAGCAGAGGAAGGGGGCAAATGGACGAGCAGTACTTC.